The 4 T cell receptor beta chains below all came from one sample that was sequenced in a study of vaccination and CD4 T cells after COVID-19. An Oncomine TCR Beta short-read assay was used to sequence the DNA from cultured CD4+ T cells. TCRdb re-derived calls from the PCR reads in MiXCR, one entry per CDR3 protein. The sample consists of 9,000 to 10,000 distinct CDR3 sequences, 52% of them appearing once. Treatment specified: roughly nine-day PBMC culture with coronavirus spike peptide pools or control peptides (ViraFEST assay). Antigens of these TCRs are unknown. Sequencing used CD4+ T cells from blood, cultured in vitro. These receptors were collected from a human donor who had recovered from COVID-19.

V and J are TRBV7-6 and TRBJ1-6, with a tentative D call TRBD1 (5 bases). V gave up 5 bases and J gave up 7 bases, with 12 bases separating them. The CDR3 has 14 residues. Germline V gene sequence: CDR1 SGHVS, CDR2 FNYEAQ. CDR3 region: CASSMWGSNSPLHF. The CDR3 DNA is TGTGCCAGCAGCATGTGGGGGAGCAATTCACCCCTCCACTTT.

DNA of the CDR3: TGTGCCAGCAGCTTAGATGGGAGTTACGAGCAGTACTTC. It specifies CASSLDGSYEQYF. The chain joins TRBV7-9 to TRBJ2-7; the D gene is possibly TRBD2 (5 bases). The CDR3 is made up of 13 amino acids. Germline CDR1 and CDR2: SEHNR and FQNEAQ (reference sequence). The V end lost 1 base, the J end lost 4 bases, and 8 bases lay between the germline ends.

The V gene is TRBV19, the J gene TRBJ1-2; the D is unclear. Germline V gives CDR1 LNHDA, CDR2 SQIVND (reference sequence). V lost 3 bases, J lost 4 bases, and 15 bases lay in between. The CDR3 runs 15 residues. In DNA form, the CDR3 reads TGTGCCAGTAGTATTAGGTCTCAGAGGATCTATGGCTACACCTTC. Translated: CASSIRSQRIYGYTF.

By sample share, this clonotype is hyperexpanded. The V gene is TRBV12-3 or TRBV12-4, the J gene TRBJ1-6; no definite D call. Deletions cut 5 bases from V and 0 bases from J, with 17 bases between. There are 18 residues in the CDR3. The chain's CDR3 is CASSRTGGGSSYNSPLHF. The DNA of the CDR3 is TGTGCCAGCAGTCGCACTGGTGGAGGTAGCTCCTATAATTCACCCCTCCACTTT.